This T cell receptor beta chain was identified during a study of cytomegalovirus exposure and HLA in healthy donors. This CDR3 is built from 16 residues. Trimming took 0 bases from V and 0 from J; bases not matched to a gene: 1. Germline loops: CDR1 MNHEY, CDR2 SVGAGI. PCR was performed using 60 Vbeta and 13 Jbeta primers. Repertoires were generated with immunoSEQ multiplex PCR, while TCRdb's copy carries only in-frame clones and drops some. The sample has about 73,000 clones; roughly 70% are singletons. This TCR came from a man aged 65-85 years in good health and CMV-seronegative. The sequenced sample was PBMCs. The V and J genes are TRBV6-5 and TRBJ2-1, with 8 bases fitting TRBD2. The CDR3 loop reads CASSYSSGSSYNEQFF. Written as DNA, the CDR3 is TGTGCCAGCAGTTACTCGAGCGGGAGCTCCTACAATGAGCAGTTCTTC.